Listed below are T cell receptor beta chains from one sample, sequenced in a study of blood T cell repertoires in COVID-19. Profiling relied on immunoSEQ multiplex PCR, and the TCRdb table lists in-frame clones only, not all of them. The sample has roughly 220,000 clones, roughly four fifths seen once. The sequenced sample was peripheral blood. All receptors come from a woman older than 75 with COVID-19, enrolled during active disease. Both conserved end residues are part of each CDR3. Each record gives: V gene, D gene, clone size, J gene, CDR3 DNA, CDR3 protein. D genes are given only for firm matches. Clone size is stated in some rows and not others, as once, few, many or a class when expanded.

TRBV7-2	TRBD1	NA	TRBJ1-1	TGTGCCAGCAGCCCTCGGACAGGGAAGAACACTGAAGCTTTCTTT	CASSPRTGKNTEAFF
TRBV5-1	TRBD1	NA	TRBJ2-5	TGCGCCAGCAGCTTGACAGGGGGCGCGGGCGAGACCCAGTACTTC	CASSLTGGAGETQYF
TRBV5-1	NA	NA	TRBJ2-1	TGCGCCAGCAGCTTGCTACAGTACAATGAGCAGTTCTTC	CASSLLQYNEQFF
TRBV27	NA	NA	TRBJ2-2	TGTGCCAGCAGTTTATCGAGGGCCAACACCGGGGAGCTGTTTTTT	CASSLSRANTGELFF
TRBV4-2	NA	once	TRBJ1-1	TGTGCCAGCAGCCAGGGGGGAGGGGTGAACACTGAAGCTTTCTTT	CASSQGGGVNTEAFF
TRBV3-1/TRBV3-2	NA	NA	TRBJ1-2	TGTGCCAGCAGCCCGCGGGCCACAAAGTATGGCTACACCTTC	CASSPRATKYGYTF
TRBV5-6	NA	NA	TRBJ1-3	TGTGCCAGCAGCTTCGGACAGTACTCTGGAAACACCATATATTTT	CASSFGQYSGNTIYF
TRBV6-5	TRBD1	NA	TRBJ1-1	TGTGCCAGCAGGGGGACAGGTAGGGCGACTGAAGCTTTCTTT	CASRGTGRATEAFF
TRBV7-6	TRBD1	NA	TRBJ2-5	TGTGCCAGCAGCCTTAGGGGACAGCTTCAAGAGACCCAGTACTTC	CASSLRGQLQETQYF
TRBV3-1/TRBV3-2	TRBD2	NA	TRBJ2-4	TGTGCCAGCAGCCCAACCGGTAGCGGGGGGAAAAACATTCAGTACTTC	CASSPTGSGGKNIQYF
TRBV28	NA	NA	TRBJ1-6	TGTGCCAGCAGTTATCAGAATTCACCCCTCCACTTT	CASSYQNSPLHF
TRBV2	NA	NA	TRBJ1-2	TGTGCCAGCAGGGACAGTAACTATGGCTACACCTTC	CASRDSNYGYTF
TRBV19	TRBD2	NA	TRBJ2-1	TGTGCCAGTACCGTCCGGGGGGTTCCCTACAATGAGCAGTTCTTC	CASTVRGVPYNEQFF
TRBV18	NA	few	TRBJ1-4	TGTGCCAGCTCACCACAGGAGGGAGGTAGTGAAAAACTGTTTTTT	CASSPQEGGSEKLFF
TRBV5-1	NA	NA	TRBJ1-5	TGCGCCAGCAGCTTGGGAGTCAATCAGCCCCAGCATTTT	CASSLGVNQPQHF
TRBV18	NA	NA	TRBJ1-5	TGTGCCAGCGGCAGGAAGAATCAGCCCCAGCATTTT	CASGRKNQPQHF
TRBV18	NA	NA	TRBJ1-2	TGTGCCAGCTCACCCGACAGCAACTATGGCTACACCTTC	CASSPDSNYGYTF
TRBV12-3/TRBV12-4	NA	NA	TRBJ1-5	TGTGCCAGCGCCGGGGTGGGCAATCAGCCCCAGCATTTT	CASAGVGNQPQHF
TRBV24-1	NA	NA	TRBJ1-1	TGTGCCACCAGAGACGAGGGATACACTGAAGCTTTCTTT	CATRDEGYTEAFF
TRBV3-1/TRBV3-2	TRBD2	NA	TRBJ2-2	TGTGCCAGCAGCCGAGGGACTAGCGGACTGAACACCGGGGAGCTGTTTTTT	CASSRGTSGLNTGELFF
TRBV14	TRBD2	NA	TRBJ2-3	TGTGCCAGCAGCCCCCAAGGGGGACTAGTCACAGATACGCAGTATTTT	CASSPQGGLVTDTQYF
TRBV7-8	NA	few	TRBJ1-2	TGTGCCAGCAGCTTAGTTCAGGGTGGCTACACCTTC	CASSLVQGGYTF
TRBV6-4	NA	NA	TRBJ1-2	TGTGCCAGCAGTCCCTACGGAGGGGAAGCTAACTATGGCTACACCTTC	CASSPYGGEANYGYTF
TRBV11-2	NA	NA	TRBJ1-2	TGTGCCAGCAGCTTAGAGACGGGGGTCAACTATGGCTACACCTTC	CASSLETGVNYGYTF
TRBV11-2	TRBD2	NA	TRBJ2-7	TGTGCCAGCAGCTTGCAATTCACTAGCGGGAGTTCAGTCTACGAGCAGTACTTC	CASSLQFTSGSSVYEQYF
TRBV7-3	NA	NA	TRBJ2-2	TGTGCCAGCAGCTTAGACAGCGCGAACACCGGGGAGCTGTTTTTT	CASSLDSANTGELFF
TRBV6-5	NA	NA	TRBJ1-1	TGTGCCAGCAGCGGAACCCAGGGCAGCACTGAAGCTTTCTTT	CASSGTQGSTEAFF
TRBV18	TRBD1	NA	TRBJ2-5	TGTGCCAGCTCAAGGGGGCCGGAGACCCAGTACTTC	CASSRGPETQYF
TRBV29-1	TRBD1	few	TRBJ1-3	TGCAGCGTTTCTCTGGGGACAGGACCTGGAAACACCATATATTTT	CSVSLGTGPGNTIYF
TRBV6-5	TRBD1	NA	TRBJ2-1	TGTGCCAGCAGCTCGACAGGGGCGGACAACAATGAGCAGTTCTTC	CASSSTGADNNEQFF
TRBV5-4	NA	NA	TRBJ2-2	TGTGCCAGCAGCCGGGACCCGACTAGGGGGGAGCTGTTTTTT	CASSRDPTRGELFF
TRBV6-5	TRBD1	few	TRBJ1-1	TGTGCCAGCAATAGGGACAGGAACACTGAAGCTTTCTTT	CASNRDRNTEAFF
TRBV6-1	NA	NA	TRBJ2-1	TGTGCCAGCAGTGTCCTCTCCGGCAGGGTCTACAATGAGCAGTTCTTC	CASSVLSGRVYNEQFF
TRBV7-3	TRBD1	once	TRBJ1-2	TGTGCCAGCAGCTCAAGGACAGGGGATGGCTACACCTTC	CASSSRTGDGYTF
TRBV5-1	TRBD1	NA	TRBJ2-1	TGCGCCAGCAGCTTAAGCAACGTAGGGGGCGACTGGTTCTTC	CASSLSNVGGDWFF